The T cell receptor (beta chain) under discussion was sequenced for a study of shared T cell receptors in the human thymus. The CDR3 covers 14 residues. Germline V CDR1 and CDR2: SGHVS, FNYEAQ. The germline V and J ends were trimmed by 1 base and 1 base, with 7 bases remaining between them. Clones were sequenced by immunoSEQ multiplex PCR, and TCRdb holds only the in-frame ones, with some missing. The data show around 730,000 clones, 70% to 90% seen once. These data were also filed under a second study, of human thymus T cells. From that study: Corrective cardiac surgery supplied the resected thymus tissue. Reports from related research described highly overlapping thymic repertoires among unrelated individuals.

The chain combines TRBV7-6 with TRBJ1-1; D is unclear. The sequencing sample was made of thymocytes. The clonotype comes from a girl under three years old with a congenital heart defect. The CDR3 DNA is TGTGCCAGCAGCTTAGTCGCAGGGAACACTGAAGCTTTCTTT. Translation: CASSLVAGNTEAFF.